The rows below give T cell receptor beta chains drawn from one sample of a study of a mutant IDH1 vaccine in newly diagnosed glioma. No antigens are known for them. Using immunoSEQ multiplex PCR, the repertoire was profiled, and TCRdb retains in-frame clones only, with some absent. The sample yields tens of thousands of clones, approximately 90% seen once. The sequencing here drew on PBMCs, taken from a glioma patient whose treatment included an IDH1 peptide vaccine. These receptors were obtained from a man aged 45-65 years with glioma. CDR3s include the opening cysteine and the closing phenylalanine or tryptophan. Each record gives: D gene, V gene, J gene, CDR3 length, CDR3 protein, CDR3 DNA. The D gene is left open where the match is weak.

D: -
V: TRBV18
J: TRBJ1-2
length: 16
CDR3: CASSPKHRDSNYGYTF
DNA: TGTGCCAGCTCACCAAAACACAGGGACTCTAACTATGGCTACACCTTC

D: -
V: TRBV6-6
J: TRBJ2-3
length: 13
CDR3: CASRPGVGDTQYF
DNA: TGTGCCAGCAGACCGGGAGTGGGAGATACGCAGTATTTT

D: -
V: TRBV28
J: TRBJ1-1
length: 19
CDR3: CASSFPHGTTTTKNTEAFF
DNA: TGTGCCAGCAGTTTCCCCCACGGAACGACAACTACAAAGAACACTGAAGCTTTCTTT

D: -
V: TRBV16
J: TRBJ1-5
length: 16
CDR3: CASSQFPQYSNQPQHF
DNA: TGTGCCAGCAGCCAATTCCCCCAGTATAGCAATCAGCCCCAGCATTTT

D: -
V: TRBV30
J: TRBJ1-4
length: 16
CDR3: CAWSLSQTGSNEKLFF
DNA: TGTGCCTGGAGTTTATCTCAGACCGGGTCTAATGAAAAACTGTTTTTT

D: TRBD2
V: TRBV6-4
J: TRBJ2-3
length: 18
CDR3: CASSDLSGLAGVKDTQYF
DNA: TGTGCCAGCAGTGACCTTAGTGGACTAGCGGGAGTTAAAGATACGCAGTATTTT

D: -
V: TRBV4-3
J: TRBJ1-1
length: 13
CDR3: CASSLGGDTEAFF
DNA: TGCGCCAGCAGCCTCGGGGGGGACACTGAAGCTTTCTTT

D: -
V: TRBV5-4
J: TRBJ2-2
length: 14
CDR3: CASSPPSDPGELFF
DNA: TGTGCCAGCAGTCCCCCTTCGGACCCCGGGGAGCTGTTTTTT

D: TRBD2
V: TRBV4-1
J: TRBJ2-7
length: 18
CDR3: CASTSWASGRRKTYEQYF
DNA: TGCGCCAGCACTTCCTGGGCTAGCGGGAGACGGAAAACCTACGAGCAGTACTTC

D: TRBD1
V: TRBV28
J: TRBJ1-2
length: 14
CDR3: CASSSSQGDYGYTF
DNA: TGTGCCAGCAGTTCTTCACAGGGGGACTATGGCTACACCTTC

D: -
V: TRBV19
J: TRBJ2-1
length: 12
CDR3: CASSIGENEQFF
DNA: TGTGCCAGTAGTATAGGCGAGAATGAGCAGTTCTTC

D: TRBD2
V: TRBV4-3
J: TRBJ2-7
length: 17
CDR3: CASSQDVGGSHSYEQYF
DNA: TGCGCCAGCAGCCAAGATGTCGGGGGGTCTCACTCCTACGAGCAGTACTTC

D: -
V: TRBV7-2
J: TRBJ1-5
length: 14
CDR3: CASSLEYTRKPQHF
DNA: TGTGCCAGCAGCTTAGAGTACACTCGAAAGCCCCAGCATTTT

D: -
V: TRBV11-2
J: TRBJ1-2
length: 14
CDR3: CASSHPGVPYGYTF
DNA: TGTGCCAGCAGCCATCCGGGAGTACCCTATGGCTACACCTTC

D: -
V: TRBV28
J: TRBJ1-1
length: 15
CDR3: CASNPLPSRVSEAFF
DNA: TGTGCCAGCAATCCCCTCCCGAGCCGTGTCAGTGAAGCTTTCTTT

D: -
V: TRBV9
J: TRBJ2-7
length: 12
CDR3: CASSGSTHEQYF
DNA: TGTGCCAGCAGCGGATCAACCCACGAGCAGTACTTC